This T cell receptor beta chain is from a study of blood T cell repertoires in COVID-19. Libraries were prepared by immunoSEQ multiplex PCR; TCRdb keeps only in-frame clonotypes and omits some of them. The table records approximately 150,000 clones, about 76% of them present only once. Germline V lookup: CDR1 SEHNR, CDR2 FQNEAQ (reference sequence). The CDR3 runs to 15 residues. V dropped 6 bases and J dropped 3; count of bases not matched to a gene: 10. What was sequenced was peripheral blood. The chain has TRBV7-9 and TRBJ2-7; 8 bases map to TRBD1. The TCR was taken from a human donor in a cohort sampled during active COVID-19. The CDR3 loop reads CASRTDRGSGYEQYF. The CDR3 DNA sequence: TGTGCCAGCAGGACCGACAGGGGAAGCGGCTACGAGCAGTACTTC.